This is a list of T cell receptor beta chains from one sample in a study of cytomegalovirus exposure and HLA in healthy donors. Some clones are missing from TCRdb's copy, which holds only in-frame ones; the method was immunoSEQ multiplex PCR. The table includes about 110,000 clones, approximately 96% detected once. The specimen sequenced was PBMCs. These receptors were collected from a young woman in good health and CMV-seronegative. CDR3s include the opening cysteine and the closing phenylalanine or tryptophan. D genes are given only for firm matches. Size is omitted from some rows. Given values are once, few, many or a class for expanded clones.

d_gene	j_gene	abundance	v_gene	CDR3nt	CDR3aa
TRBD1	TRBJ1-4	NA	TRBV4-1	TGCGCCAGCAGCCGGGACAGGGGATATGAAAAACTGTTTTTT	CASSRDRGYEKLFF
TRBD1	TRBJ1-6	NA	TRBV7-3	TGTGCCAGCAGCTTAAATGGACAGGGGTATAATTCACCCCTCCACTTT	CASSLNGQGYNSPLHF
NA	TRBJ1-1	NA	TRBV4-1	TGCGCCAGCAGTCCATACGGGGGCACTGAAGCTTTCTTT	CASSPYGGTEAFF
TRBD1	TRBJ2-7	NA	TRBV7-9	TGTGGCAGCAGCCCAGATGCGGGACAGGGGTCCTACGAGCAGTACTTC	CGSSPDAGQGSYEQYF
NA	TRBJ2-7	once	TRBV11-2	TGTGCCAGCAGCGCGCAACTCATACCTACGATCCCCTACGAGCAGTACTTC	CASSAQLIPTIPYEQYF
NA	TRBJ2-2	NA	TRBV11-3	TGTGCCAGCAGCGGTCGGGGGAGTTTGGACACCGGGGAGCTGTTTTTT	CASSGRGSLDTGELFF
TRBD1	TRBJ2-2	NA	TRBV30	TGTGCCTGGAATACAGGGGCGGCCGGGGAGCTGTTTTTT	CAWNTGAAGELFF
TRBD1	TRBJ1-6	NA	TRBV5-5	TGTGCCAGCAGGCTCACAGGGGTAGGAATAGGCTCACCCCTCCACTTT	CASRLTGVGIGSPLHF
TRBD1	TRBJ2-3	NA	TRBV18	TGTGCCAGCTCCCGGGACAGGCTCACAGATACGCAGTATTTT	CASSRDRLTDTQYF
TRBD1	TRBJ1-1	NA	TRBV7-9	TGTGCCAGCAGCTCCCTGGGACAGGGGCGACCCGAGAACACTGAAGCTTTCTTT	CASSSLGQGRPENTEAFF
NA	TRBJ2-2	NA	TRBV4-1	TGCGCCAGCAGCCAAGGACAGGCGGGCACCGGGGAGCTGTTTTTT	CASSQGQAGTGELFF
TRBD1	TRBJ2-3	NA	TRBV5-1	TGCGCCAGCAGCTACGGACAGGGCACAGATACGCAGTATTTT	CASSYGQGTDTQYF
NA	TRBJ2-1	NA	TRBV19	TGTGCCAGTAGTGCGGAGCAGTTCTTC	CASSAEQFF
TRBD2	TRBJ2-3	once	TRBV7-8	TGTGCCAGCAGCTCGGGGACTAGCGGGGGCACAGATACGCAGTATTTT	CASSSGTSGGTDTQYF
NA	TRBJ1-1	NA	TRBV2	TGTGCCAGCAGTGTGTCGGGGAGCACTGAAGCTTTCTTT	CASSVSGSTEAFF
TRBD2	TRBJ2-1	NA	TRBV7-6	TGTGCCAGCAGCCCTGGGGGAGGGTTTAGGGGCTACAATGAGCAGTTCTTC	CASSPGGGFRGYNEQFF
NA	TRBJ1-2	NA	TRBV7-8	TGTGCCAGCAGCTTAGGATGGGCAGGGGATGGCTACACCTTC	CASSLGWAGDGYTF
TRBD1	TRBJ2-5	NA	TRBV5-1	TGCGCCAGCAGCTTGGGTATAACAGGGGGCGCAATCCCAGAGACCCAGTACTTC	CASSLGITGGAIPETQYF
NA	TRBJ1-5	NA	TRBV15	TGTGCCACCAGCAGACCTAATCAGCCCCAGCATTTT	CATSRPNQPQHF
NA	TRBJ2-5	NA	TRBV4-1	TGCGCCAGCAGCCAAGGTGGCAGCCCAGGGGAGACCCAGTACTTC	CASSQGGSPGETQYF
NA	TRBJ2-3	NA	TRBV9	TGTGCCAGCAGCGCTTCGGGTCGGGGGGCCTGGGAAGATACGCAGTATTTT	CASSASGRGAWEDTQYF
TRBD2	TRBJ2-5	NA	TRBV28	TGTGCCAGCAGTTTGGGAGGCGGGGGGGCCCAAGAGACCCAGTACTTC	CASSLGGGGAQETQYF
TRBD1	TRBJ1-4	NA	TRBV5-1	TGCGCCAGCAGCTTGGCCGGGACAGGGGGCGAAAAACTGTTTTTT	CASSLAGTGGEKLFF
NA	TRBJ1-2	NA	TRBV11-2	TGTGCCAGCAGCTTAGAGAGGGGGAACTATGGCTACACCTTC	CASSLERGNYGYTF
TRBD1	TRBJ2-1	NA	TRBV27	TGTGCCAGCAGTTTAGAGGGGGCCCACAATGAGCAGTTCTTC	CASSLEGAHNEQFF
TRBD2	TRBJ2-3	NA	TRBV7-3	TGTGCCAGCAGCTCTTCTAGCGGACTAGCGGGGGGAAGTGATACGCAGTATTTT	CASSSSSGLAGGSDTQYF
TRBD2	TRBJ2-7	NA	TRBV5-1	TGCGCCAGCAGCTTGGAACCGGGACTAACCTACGAGCAGTACTTC	CASSLEPGLTYEQYF
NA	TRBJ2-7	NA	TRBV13	TGTGCCAGCAGCTTAGGACAGCAGGCCGGCTACGAGCAGTACTTC	CASSLGQQAGYEQYF
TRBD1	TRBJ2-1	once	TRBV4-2	TGTGCCAGCAGCCAAGGGGGACAGGGAGACAATGAGCAGTTCTTC	CASSQGGQGDNEQFF
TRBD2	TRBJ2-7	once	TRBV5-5	TGTGCCAGCAGCTTGGTCTCTAGCGGACACTACGAGCAGTACTTC	CASSLVSSGHYEQYF
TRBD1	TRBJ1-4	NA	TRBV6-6	TGTGCCAGCAGCCACCGACAGGGATCTAATGAAAAACTGTTTTTT	CASSHRQGSNEKLFF
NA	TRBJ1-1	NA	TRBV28	TGTGCCAGCAGCCTAACTTTGCTCGGCCGCGGGGCTTTCTTT	CASSLTLLGRGAFF
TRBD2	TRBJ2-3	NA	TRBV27	TGTGCCAGCAGTTTCACTAGCGGGGGAACAGATACGCAGTATTTT	CASSFTSGGTDTQYF
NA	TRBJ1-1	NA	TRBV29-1	TGCAGCGTTGGGGCTCTGAGCACTGAAGCTTTCTTT	CSVGALSTEAFF
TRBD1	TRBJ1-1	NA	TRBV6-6	TGTGCCAGCAGGACCAGGACAGGGCCAAAGAGTCCTGAAGCTTTCTTT	CASRTRTGPKSPEAFF
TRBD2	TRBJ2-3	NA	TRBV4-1	TGCGCCAGCAGCCAAGCGGCTAGCGGGGGGGCCACAGATACGCAGTATTTT	CASSQAASGGATDTQYF